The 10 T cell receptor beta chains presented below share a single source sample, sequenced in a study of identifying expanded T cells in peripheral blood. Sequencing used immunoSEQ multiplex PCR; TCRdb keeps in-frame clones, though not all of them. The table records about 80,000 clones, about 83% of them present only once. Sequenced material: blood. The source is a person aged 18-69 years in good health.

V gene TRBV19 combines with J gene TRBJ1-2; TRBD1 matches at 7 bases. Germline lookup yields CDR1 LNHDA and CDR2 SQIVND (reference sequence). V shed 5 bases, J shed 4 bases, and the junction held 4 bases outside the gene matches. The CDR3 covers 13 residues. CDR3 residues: CASSSTGSYGYTF. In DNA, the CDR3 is TGTGCCAGTAGTTCGACAGGGTCCTATGGCTACACCTTC. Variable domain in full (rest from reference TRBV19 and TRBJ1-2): DGGITQSPKYLFRKEGQNVTLSCEQNLNHDAMYWYRQDPGQGLRLIYYSQIVNDFQKGDIAEGYSVSREKKESFPLTVTSAQKNPTAFYLCASSSTGSYGYTFGSGTRLTVV.

CDR3 amino acids: CASTRTSGDQETQYF. In DNA form, the CDR3 reads TGTGCCAGCACTAGGACTAGCGGAGACCAAGAGACCCAGTACTTC. The chain employs TRBV4-2 and TRBJ2-5, with 10 bases that match TRBD2. Per the germline V gene, CDR1 is LGHNA and CDR2 is YNFKEQ. The CDR3 contains 15 residues. V was clipped by 7 bases and J by 0 bases; unmatched bases: 5.

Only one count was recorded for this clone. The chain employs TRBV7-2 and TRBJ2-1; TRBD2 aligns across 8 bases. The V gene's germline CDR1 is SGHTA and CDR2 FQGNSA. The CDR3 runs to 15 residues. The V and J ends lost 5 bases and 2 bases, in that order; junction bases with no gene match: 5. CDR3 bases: TGTGCCAGCAGCGCCCGTAGCGGGGCCTACAATGAGCAGTTCTTC. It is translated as CASSARSGAYNEQFF.

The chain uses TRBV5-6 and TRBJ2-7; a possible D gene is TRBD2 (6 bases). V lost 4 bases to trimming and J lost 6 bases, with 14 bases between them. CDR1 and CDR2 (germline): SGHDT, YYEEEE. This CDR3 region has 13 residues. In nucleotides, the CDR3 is TGTGCCAGCAGCGGGGACTCTCCCCGCGAGCAGTACTTC. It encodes CASSGDSPREQYF.

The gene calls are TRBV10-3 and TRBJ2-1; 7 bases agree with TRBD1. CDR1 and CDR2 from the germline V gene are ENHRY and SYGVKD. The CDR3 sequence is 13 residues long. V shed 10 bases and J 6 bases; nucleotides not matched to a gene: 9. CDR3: CASRTGRANEQFF. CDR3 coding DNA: TGTGCCAGCCGGACAGGAAGGGCCAATGAGCAGTTCTTC.

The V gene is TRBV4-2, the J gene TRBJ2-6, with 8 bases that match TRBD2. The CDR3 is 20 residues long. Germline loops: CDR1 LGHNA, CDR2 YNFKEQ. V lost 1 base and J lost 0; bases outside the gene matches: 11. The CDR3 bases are TGTGCCAGCAGCCAAGCAGCGATGGCGGGGGGAGGCTCTGGGGCCAACGTCCTGACTTTC. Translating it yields CASSQAAMAGGGSGANVLTF.

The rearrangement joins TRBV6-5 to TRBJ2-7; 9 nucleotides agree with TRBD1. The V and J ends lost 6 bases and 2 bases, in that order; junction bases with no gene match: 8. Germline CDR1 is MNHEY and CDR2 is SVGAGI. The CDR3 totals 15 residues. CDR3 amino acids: CASSPGTGPTYEQYF. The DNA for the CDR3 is TGTGCCAGCAGCCCTGGGACAGGGCCTACCTACGAGCAGTACTTC.

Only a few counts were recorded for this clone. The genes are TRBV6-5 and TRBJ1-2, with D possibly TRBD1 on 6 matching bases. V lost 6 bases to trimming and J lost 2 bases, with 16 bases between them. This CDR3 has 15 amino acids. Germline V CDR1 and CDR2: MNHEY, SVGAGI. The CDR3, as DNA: TGTGCCAGCAGGACCAGGGGAACAGCGAACTATGGCTACACCTTC. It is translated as CASRTRGTANYGYTF.

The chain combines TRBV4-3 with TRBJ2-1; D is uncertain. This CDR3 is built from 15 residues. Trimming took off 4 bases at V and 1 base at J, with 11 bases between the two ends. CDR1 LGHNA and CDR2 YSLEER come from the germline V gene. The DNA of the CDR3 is TGCGCCAGCAGCCTAGGAGTTTATTCCTACAATGAGCAGTTCTTC. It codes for CASSLGVYSYNEQFF.

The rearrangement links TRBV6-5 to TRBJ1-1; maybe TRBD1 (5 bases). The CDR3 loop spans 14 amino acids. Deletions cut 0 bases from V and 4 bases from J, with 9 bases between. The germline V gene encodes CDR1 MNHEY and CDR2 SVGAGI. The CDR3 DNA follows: TGTGCCAGCAGTTACTCGTTCGGGGCCACTGAAGCTTTCTTT. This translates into CASSYSFGATEAFF.